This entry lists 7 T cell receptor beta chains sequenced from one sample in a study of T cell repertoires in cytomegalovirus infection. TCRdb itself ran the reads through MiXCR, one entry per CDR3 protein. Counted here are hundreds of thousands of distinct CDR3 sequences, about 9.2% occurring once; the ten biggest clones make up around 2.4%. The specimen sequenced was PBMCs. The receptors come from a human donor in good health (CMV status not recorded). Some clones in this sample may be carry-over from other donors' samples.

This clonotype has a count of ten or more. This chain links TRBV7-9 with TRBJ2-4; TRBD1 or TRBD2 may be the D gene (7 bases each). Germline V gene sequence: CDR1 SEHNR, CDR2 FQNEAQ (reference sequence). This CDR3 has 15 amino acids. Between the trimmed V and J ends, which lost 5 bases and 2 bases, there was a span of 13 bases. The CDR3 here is CASSPQGGSKNIQYF. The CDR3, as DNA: TGTGCCAGCAGCCCCCAGGGGGGGTCCAAAAACATTCAGTACTTC.

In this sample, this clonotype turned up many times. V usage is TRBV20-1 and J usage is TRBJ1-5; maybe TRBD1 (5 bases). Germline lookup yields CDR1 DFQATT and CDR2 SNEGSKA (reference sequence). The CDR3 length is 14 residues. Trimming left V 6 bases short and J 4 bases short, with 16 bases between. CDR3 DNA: TGCAGTGCGCCTGCCGGGGGTATTAATCAGCCCCAGCATTTT. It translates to CSAPAGGINQPQHF.

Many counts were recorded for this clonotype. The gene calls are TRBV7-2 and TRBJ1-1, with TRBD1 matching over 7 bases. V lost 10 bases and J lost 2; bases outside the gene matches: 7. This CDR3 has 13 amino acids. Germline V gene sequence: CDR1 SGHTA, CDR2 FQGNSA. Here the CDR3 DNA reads TGTGCCACCGGGGGACAGTCCAACACTGAAGCTTTCTTT. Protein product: CATGGQSNTEAFF.

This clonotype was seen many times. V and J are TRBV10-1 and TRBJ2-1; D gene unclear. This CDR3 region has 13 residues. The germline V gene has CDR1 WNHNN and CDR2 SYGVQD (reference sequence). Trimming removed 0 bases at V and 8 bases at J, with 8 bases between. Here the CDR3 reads CASSESRLDEQFF. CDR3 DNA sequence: TGCGCCAGCAGTGAGTCGAGGTTGGATGAGCAGTTCTTC.

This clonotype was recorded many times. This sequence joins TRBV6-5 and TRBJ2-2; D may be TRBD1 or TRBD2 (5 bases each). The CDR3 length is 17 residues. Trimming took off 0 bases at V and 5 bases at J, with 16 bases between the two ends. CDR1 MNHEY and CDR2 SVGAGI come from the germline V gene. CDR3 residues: CASSYSGTASGTGELFF. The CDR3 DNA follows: TGTGCCAGCAGTTACTCCGGGACGGCCTCGGGGACCGGGGAGCTGTTTTTT.

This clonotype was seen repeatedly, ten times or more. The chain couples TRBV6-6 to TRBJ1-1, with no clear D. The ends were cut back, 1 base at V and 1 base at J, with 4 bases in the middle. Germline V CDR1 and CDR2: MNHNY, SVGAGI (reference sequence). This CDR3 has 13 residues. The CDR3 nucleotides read TGTGCCAGCAGTTACTACGGGAACACTGAAGCTTTCTTT. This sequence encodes CASSYYGNTEAFF.

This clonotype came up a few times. The CDR3 DNA follows: TGCAGTGCTCCATCACCCATTGCGAACACTGAAGCTTTCTTT. As protein: CSAPSPIANTEAFF. The chain combines TRBV20-1 with TRBJ1-1; D is uncertain. Germline CDR1 and CDR2: DFQATT and SNEGSKA (reference sequence). V lost 5 bases and J 1 base, leaving 14 bases between the germline ends. The CDR3 has 14 residues.